What follows are 10 T cell receptor beta chains derived from one specimen sequenced in a study of cytomegalovirus exposure and HLA in healthy donors. Both 60 Vbeta primers and 13 Jbeta primers went into the PCR. TCRdb's table, derived via immunoSEQ multiplex PCR, lists solely in-frame clones and lacks some. The sample records roughly 180,000 clones, about 80% being singletons. What was sequenced was PBMCs. The receptors shown here come from a woman in her thirties in good health and CMV-seronegative.

V and J are TRBV4-2 and TRBJ1-1; 11 positions match TRBD1. Germline V gene data show CDR1 as LGHNA and CDR2 as YNFKEQ. V lost 0 bases to trimming and J lost 5 bases; unmatched junction nucleotides: 8. This CDR3 is 17 amino acids long. CDR3 region: CASSQEGVGQGATEAFF. For the CDR3, the DNA is TGTGCCAGCAGCCAAGAAGGTGTAGGACAGGGGGCGACTGAAGCTTTCTTT.

The chain employs TRBV6-1 and TRBJ1-1, with D uncertain. The CDR3 covers 13 residues. V lost 4 bases and J 0 bases, leaving 6 bases between the germline ends. CDR1 and CDR2 from the germline V gene are MNHNS and SASEGT. In DNA form, the CDR3 reads TGTGCCAGCAGTGGAGAGTTGAACACTGAAGCTTTCTTT. Amino acid sequence: CASSGELNTEAFF.

The chain joins TRBV6-6 to TRBJ2-7; TRBD2 agrees at 9 bases. V was pared by 9 bases and J by 11 bases, with 5 bases of the junction left unmatched. This CDR3 has 10 residues. Germline V lookup: CDR1 MNHNY, CDR2 SVGAGI (reference sequence). DNA for the CDR3: TGTGCCAGTGCAGCGGGGGGAAAGTACTTC. It encodes CASAAGGKYF.

The V call is TRBV15, the J call TRBJ2-7, with a tentative D call TRBD1 (6 bases). Germline CDR1 and CDR2: LNHNV and YYDKDF (reference sequence). V was trimmed by 1 base and J by 2 bases, leaving 15 bases between them. This CDR3 contains 16 residues. For the CDR3, the DNA is TGTGCCACCAGCAGAGCCTTTCAGGGGCCCACCTACGAGCAGTACTTC. Its protein is CATSRAFQGPTYEQYF.

The chain recombines TRBV19 with TRBJ1-2, with TRBD1 as a possible D gene (5 bases). Looked up from germline, CDR1 is LNHDA and CDR2 is SQIVND (reference sequence). V was trimmed by 3 bases and J by 4 bases, leaving 9 bases between them. CDR3 length: 13 residues. For the CDR3, the DNA is TGTGCCAGTAGTATCATCGGGGGCTATGGCTACACCTTC. It specifies CASSIIGGYGYTF.

The chain uses TRBV6-1 and TRBJ2-3; the match to TRBD1 covers 7 bases. The CDR3 extends over 16 amino acids. The ends lost 3 bases at V and 5 bases at J; junction bases unmatched: 11. The germline CDR1 and CDR2 sequences are MNHNS and SASEGT. CDR3 in DNA: TGTGCCAGCAGTGAGTCCAGGGGGTCGCATATAGATACGCAGTATTTT. It encodes CASSESRGSHIDTQYF.

In its sample, this clone was seen a few times. The gene calls are TRBV5-1 and TRBJ1-1, with D maybe TRBD1 (6 bases). The CDR3 length is 12 residues. Germline V CDR1 and CDR2: SGHRS, YFSETQ. V lost 3 bases to trimming and J lost 8 bases, with 11 bases between them. The CDR3 DNA follows: TGCGCCAGCAGCTCACAGGGAAGAGAAGCTTTCTTT. Translation gives CASSSQGREAFF. The full variable domain, rest sourced from reference TRBV5-1 and TRBJ1-1, is KAGVTQTPRYLIKTRGQQVTLSCSPISGHRSVSWYQQTPGQGLQFLFEYFSETQRNKGNFPGRFSGRQFSNSRSEMNVSTLELGDSALYLCASSSQGREAFFGQGTRLTVV.

Details on this clone: This same CDR3 is encoded by further DNA sequences in the sample. The gene calls are TRBV6-4 and TRBJ2-3; 9 bases map to TRBD1. V dropped 3 bases and J dropped 6; count of bases not matched to a gene: 4. The germline V gene encodes CDR1 MRHNA and CDR2 SNTAGT. The CDR3 spans 14 residues. The CDR3 region has the DNA TGTGCCAGCAGTGATGGACAGGGGTCGGATACGCAGTATTTT. Protein: CASSDGQGSDTQYF.

The rearrangement joins TRBV19 to TRBJ1-5, with D maybe TRBD1 (5 bases). The V end was cut by 5 bases, the J end by 3 bases, with 17 bases between. This CDR3 is 16 amino acids long. The germline gives CDR1 LNHDA, CDR2 SQIVND (reference sequence). The CDR3 here is CASSSWDWESNQPQHF. The CDR3 DNA reads as TGTGCCAGTAGTTCCTGGGACTGGGAATCCAATCAGCCCCAGCATTTT. The variable domain in full, completed from reference TRBV19 and TRBJ1-5, reads DGGITQSPKYLFRKEGQNVTLSCEQNLNHDAMYWYRQDPGQGLRLIYYSQIVNDFQKGDIAEGYSVSREKKESFPLTVTSAQKNPTAFYLCASSSWDWESNQPQHFGDGTRLSIL.

The rearrangement joins TRBV4-2 to TRBJ2-7; D might be TRBD1 (5 bases). The length of the CDR3 is 14 residues. The V and J ends lost 4 bases and 0 bases respectively, with 10 bases between them. Germline V gives CDR1 LGHNA, CDR2 YNFKEQ. This CDR3 reads CASSPSTASYEQYF. The CDR3 nucleotides read TGTGCCAGCAGCCCGTCGACAGCCTCCTACGAGCAGTACTTC.